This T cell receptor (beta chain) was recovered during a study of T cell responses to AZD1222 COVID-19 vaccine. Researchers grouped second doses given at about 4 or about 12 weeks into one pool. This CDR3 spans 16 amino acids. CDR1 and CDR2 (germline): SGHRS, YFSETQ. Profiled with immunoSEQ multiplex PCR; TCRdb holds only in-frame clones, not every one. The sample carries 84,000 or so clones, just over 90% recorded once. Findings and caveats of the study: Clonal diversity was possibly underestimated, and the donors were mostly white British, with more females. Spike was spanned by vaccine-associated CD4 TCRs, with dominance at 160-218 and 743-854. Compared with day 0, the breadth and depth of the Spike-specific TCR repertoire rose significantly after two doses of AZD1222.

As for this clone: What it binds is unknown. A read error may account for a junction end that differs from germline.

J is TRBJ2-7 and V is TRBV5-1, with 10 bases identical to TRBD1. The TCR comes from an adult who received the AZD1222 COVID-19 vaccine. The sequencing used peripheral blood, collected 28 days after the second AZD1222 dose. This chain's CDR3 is CARRPGGTGDSYEQYF. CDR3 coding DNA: TGCGCCCGCAGGCCGGGGGGGACAGGGGATTCCTACGAGCAGTACTTC.